This T cell receptor (beta chain) derives from a study of OX40 agonist ivuxolimab in advanced cancers. The CDR3 totals 19 residues. Trimming removed 4 bases at V and 0 bases at J, with 19 bases between. Per the germline V gene, CDR1 is MGHRA and CDR2 is YSYEKL. Autoimmune disease history or systemic immunosuppression excluded patients. Clones were read by immunoSEQ multiplex PCR, and TCRdb kept only the in-frame ones, dropping some. The sample comprises approximately 64,000 clones, about 85% of which are singletons, and under 0.75% rests with the top ten. The origin of this receptor is an adult with an advanced solid tumor such as melanoma, head and neck, liver or kidney cancer. The chain links TRBV4-1 to TRBJ2-6, with D possibly TRBD1 on 6 matching bases. The specimen comprised CD4+ or CD8+ T cells sorted from blood, sampled in a trial of the OX40 agonist ivuxolimab. The CDR3 here is CASSPPKGHSFSGANVLTF. The CDR3 bases are TGCGCCAGCAGCCCGCCGAAGGGACACTCTTTCTCTGGGGCCAACGTCCTGACTTTC.